This TCR beta chain was profiled in a study of shared clonotypes between healthy human individuals. Germline assignment: CDR1 SGHDN and CDR2 FVKESK. Between the trimmed V and J ends, which lost 4 bases and 4 bases, there was a span of 10 bases. The CDR3 has 13 amino acids. Using immunoSEQ multiplex PCR, the repertoire was profiled, and TCRdb retains in-frame clones only, with some absent. This repertoire shows some 530,000 clones, roughly 80% found once; its top ten account for more than 9.5%. Sequenced sample: PBMCs. The chain employs TRBV14 and TRBJ2-5, with a tentative D call TRBD2 (5 bases). The sequence came from a woman between 40 and 50 years old in good health. Some clones in this sample may be carry-over from other donors' samples. CDR3 sequence: CASSRGYGETQYF. The DNA for the CDR3 is TGTGCCAGCAGCCGAGGGTATGGAGAGACCCAGTACTTC.